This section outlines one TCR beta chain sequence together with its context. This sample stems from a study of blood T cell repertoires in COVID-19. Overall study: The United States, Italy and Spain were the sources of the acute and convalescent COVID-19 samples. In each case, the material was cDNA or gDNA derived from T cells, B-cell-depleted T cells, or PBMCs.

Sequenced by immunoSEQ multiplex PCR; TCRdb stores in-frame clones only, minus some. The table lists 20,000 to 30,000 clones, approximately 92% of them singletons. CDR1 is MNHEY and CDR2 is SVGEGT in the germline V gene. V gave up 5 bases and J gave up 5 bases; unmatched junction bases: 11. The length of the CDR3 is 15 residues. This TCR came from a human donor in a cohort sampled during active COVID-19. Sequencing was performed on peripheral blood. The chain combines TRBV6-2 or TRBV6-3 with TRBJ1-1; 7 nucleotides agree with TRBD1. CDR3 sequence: CASSHPRQGETEAFF. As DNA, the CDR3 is TGTGCCAGCAGTCACCCCCGACAGGGCGAAACTGAAGCTTTCTTT.